These 21 T cell receptor beta chains share one sample of origin, sequenced in a study of identical twins. TCRdb analysed the 5' RACE reads with MiXCR anew, one entry per CDR3 protein. The sample consists of around 570,000 distinct CDR3 sequences, 9.6% of them appearing once. Another study also made use of these data, one on yellow fever vaccine responses in identical twins.

The specimen was PBMCs. All receptors come from a woman in her late teens or twenties in good health.

The chain has TRBV30 and TRBJ2-3; 8 bases agree with TRBD2. Germline CDR1 is GTSNPN and CDR2 is SVGIG (reference sequence). The CDR3 loop spans 14 amino acids. V was clipped by 7 bases and J by 2 bases; unmatched bases: 8. The CDR3 nucleotides are TGTGCCTCAATCTCACTAGCGGACACAGATACGCAGTATTTT. This codes for CASISLADTDTQYF.

This clonotype has ten or more counts. The chain employs TRBV29-1 and TRBJ1-1, with 8 bases identical to TRBD1. The CDR3 is 12 residues long. V lost 0 bases, J lost 10 bases, and 4 bases stayed unmatched. Germline CDR1 and CDR2: SQVTM and ANQGSEA. CDR3 amino acids: CSVEEGQEGAFF. The CDR3 DNA sequence: TGCAGCGTTGAAGAGGGACAGGAAGGAGCTTTCTTT.

Here the CDR3 reads CSVEVETVRGYTF. CDR3 nucleotides: TGCAGCGTTGAAGTTGAGACAGTCCGTGGCTACACCTTC. The chain carries TRBV29-1 and TRBJ1-2, with TRBD1 as a possible D gene (5 bases). This CDR3 has 13 amino acids. Germline V gene sequence: CDR1 SQVTM, CDR2 ANQGSEA. V was pared by 1 base and J by 7 bases, with 13 bases between.

This clonotype was counted at least ten times. V is TRBV7-2 and J is TRBJ1-6; 7 nucleotides line up with TRBD1. V trimming: 1 base; J trimming: 9 bases; junction bases outside the gene matches: 9. This CDR3 contains 16 residues. Germline CDR1 SGHTA, CDR2 FQGNSA. CDR3 bases: TGTGCCAGCAGCTTAGGTGAAGGGACAGCCGGTTCACCCCTCCACTTT. This translates into CASSLGEGTAGSPLHF.

This clonotype was detected a few times. The germline gene is not matched at one end of the junction; a read error may be the cause. This chain joins TRBV10-3 and TRBJ1-6; D unclear. Germline CDR1 ENHRY, CDR2 SYGVKD. The CDR3 runs 15 residues. The CDR3 loop reads CAIKEGGSYNSPLYF. The DNA of the CDR3 is TGTGCCATCAAGGAGGGTGGCTCCTATAATTCACCCCTCTACTTT.

The V gene is TRBV3-1, the J gene TRBJ2-5, with D hard to call. V was pared by 0 bases and J by 4 bases, with 6 bases between. The CDR3 runs to 13 residues. Germline V CDR1 and CDR2: LGHDT, YNNKEL (reference sequence). The CDR3 DNA reads as TGTGCCAGCAGCCAAGATTCCGGAGAGACCCAGTACTTC. Amino acids: CASSQDSGETQYF.

The sample holds a few counts of this clonotype. The J gene is TRBJ2-5, the V gene TRBV20-1, with D hard to call. This CDR3 has 13 residues. In germline, CDR1 is DFQATT, CDR2 SNEGSKA (reference sequence). V was shortened by 0 bases and J by 5 bases, with 10 bases between the two germline ends. The CDR3 here is CSARDQIGETQYF. The CDR3 DNA reads as TGCAGTGCTAGAGATCAGATTGGGGAGACCCAGTACTTC.

This sequence joins TRBV7-8 and TRBJ2-3; 14 bases align to TRBD2. Trimming at V came to 7 bases and at J to 4 bases, leaving 7 bases not matched to a gene. CDR3 length equals 16 residues. The V gene's germline CDR1 is SGHVS and CDR2 FQNEAQ. Here the CDR3 reads CASTLGLAGVPDTQYF. In nucleotides, the CDR3 is TGTGCCAGCACCCTGGGACTAGCGGGAGTTCCAGATACGCAGTATTTT.

V and J are TRBV11-2 and TRBJ2-1; the D gene could be TRBD1 or TRBD2 (5 bases each). In germline, CDR1 is SGHAT, CDR2 FQNNGV. V gave up 5 bases and J gave up 3 bases, with 23 bases separating them. The CDR3 sequence is 18 residues long. The CDR3, as DNA: TGTGCCAGCAGCGAGGGGCTAGCCCGCCCTCACTTCTACAATGAGCAGTTCTTC. This translates into CASSEGLARPHFYNEQFF.

There are many counts of this clonotype. The chain couples TRBV29-1 to TRBJ2-1, with 12 bases identical to TRBD2. CDR1 and CDR2 from the germline V gene are SQVTM and ANQGSEA. This CDR3 has 14 amino acids. The ends lost 7 bases at V and 4 bases at J; junction bases unmatched: 5. In nucleotides, the CDR3 is TGCAGCGGACCGACTAGCGGGAGATACAATGAGCAGTTCTTC. Translating it yields CSGPTSGRYNEQFF.

This clonotype came up many times. The rearrangement links TRBV20-1 to TRBJ2-3; 8 bases align to TRBD1. The ends lost 3 bases at V and 2 bases at J; junction bases unmatched: 7. The germline CDR1 and CDR2 sequences are DFQATT and SNEGSKA (reference sequence). The CDR3 covers 15 residues. Written as DNA, the CDR3 is TGCAGTGCTAGTGGACAGGGATTGGACACAGATACGCAGTATTTT. Translating it yields CSASGQGLDTDTQYF.

CDR3 DNA: TGTGCCAGCAGCTTATCTGCACTAGCGGGAAGCGGGGAGCTGTTTTTT. Protein product: CASSLSALAGSGELFF. The chain uses TRBV7-2 and TRBJ2-2; the match to TRBD2 covers 10 bases. After removal of 2 bases from V and 7 bases from J, the junction contained 7 bases not matched to a gene. The CDR3 runs 16 residues. Germline CDR1 SGHTA, CDR2 FQGNSA.

The chain has TRBV23-1 and TRBJ2-1; D is possibly TRBD2 (6 bases). TRBV23-1 is an open reading frame whose function is uncertain. Trimming shortened V by 3 bases and J by 10 bases, and 22 bases separated the two germline ends. This CDR3 is 16 amino acids long. CDR3 sequence reads: CASSHHRDSRALEQFF. The CDR3 nucleotides are TGCGCCAGCAGTCACCACCGGGACTCCCGGGCGCTGGAGCAGTTCTTC.

The rearrangement joins TRBV6-1 to TRBJ2-5; 10 bases match TRBD2. Trimming took 8 bases from V and 4 from J; bases not matched to a gene: 10. The CDR3 is 15 amino acids. In germline, CDR1 is MNHNS, CDR2 SASEGT. CDR3 residues: CASRGLAGAGETQYF. The CDR3 DNA is TGTGCCAGCCGAGGGCTAGCGGGGGCGGGAGAGACCCAGTACTTC.

The gene calls are TRBV2 and TRBJ2-7; TRBD1 matches at 7 bases. The junction had 9 bases not matched to a gene; V was cut back by 5 bases and J by 5 bases. Looked up from germline, CDR1 is SNHLY and CDR2 is FYNNEI. This CDR3 comprises 14 residues. CDR3 amino acids: CASSYSGQYDEQYF. DNA of the CDR3: TGTGCCAGCAGTTACTCGGGACAGTACGACGAGCAGTACTTC. Looking up the rest from reference TRBV2 and TRBJ2-7 gives the full variable domain: EPEVTQTPSHQVTQMGQEVILRCVPISNHLYFYWYRQILGQKVEFLVSFYNNEISEKSEIFDDQFSVERPDGSNFTLKIRSTKLEDSAMYFCASSYSGQYDEQYFGPGTRLTVT.

This clonotype has at least ten counts. The chain is built from TRBV5-1 and TRBJ2-1; D not resolved. The V end lost 0 bases, the J end lost 6 bases, and 13 bases lay between the germline ends. The CDR3 sequence is 15 residues long. The germline gives CDR1 SGHRS, CDR2 YFSETQ. The CDR3 DNA follows: TGCGCCAGCAGCTTGGACCATCTAGTTTCCAATGAGCAGTTCTTC. This gives the protein CASSLDHLVSNEQFF.

There are many counts of this clonotype. This chain links TRBV2 with TRBJ2-1, with D possibly being TRBD1 (6 bases). The V and J ends lost 10 bases and 5 bases respectively, with 12 bases between them. CDR1 is SNHLY and CDR2 is FYNNEI in the germline V gene. The CDR3 is made up of 12 amino acids. Written as DNA, the CDR3 is TGTGCCACACGACAGGAGAACAATGAGCAGTTCTTC. This gives the protein CATRQENNEQFF.

This clonotype was detected ten times or more. V usage is TRBV12-3 or TRBV12-4 and J usage is TRBJ1-2; D is uncertain. The CDR3 consists of 13 residues. The ends were cut back, 8 bases at V and 2 bases at J, with 12 bases in the middle. CDR3: CASAFGENYGYTF. CDR3 DNA sequence: TGTGCCAGCGCGTTCGGGGAGAACTATGGCTACACCTTC.

This clonotype was seen a handful of times. This rearrangement joins TRBV4-3 to TRBJ2-5; D unclear. Germline V gene data show CDR1 as LGHNA and CDR2 as YSLEER. CDR3 size: 14 residues. Trimming removed 3 bases from V and 4 bases from J, with 12 bases in between. CDR3 nucleotides: TGCGCCAGCAGCCAGCGACCACTGGGAGAGACCCAGTACTTC. Translation: CASSQRPLGETQYF.

This clonotype was seen many times. This sequence joins TRBV12-3 or TRBV12-4 and TRBJ1-5; D ambiguous. The length of the CDR3 is 13 residues. V lost 3 bases, J lost 7 bases, and 10 bases lay in between. CDR3 region: CASSLGGVQPQHF. The CDR3 DNA sequence: TGTGCCAGCAGTTTGGGTGGGGTCCAGCCCCAGCATTTT.

The V and J genes are TRBV7-9 and TRBJ2-7, with D possibly being TRBD1 (6 bases). The CDR3 has 17 residues. Germline lookup yields CDR1 SEHNR and CDR2 FQNEAQ (reference sequence). Trimming pared 2 bases from V and 0 bases from J, leaving 17 bases between. This CDR3 is CASSLFPGDKSSYEQYF. CDR3 coding DNA: TGTGCCAGCAGCTTATTCCCCGGGGACAAGAGCTCCTACGAGCAGTACTTC. The variable domain in full, completed from reference TRBV7-9 and TRBJ2-7, reads DTGVSQNPRHKITKRGQNVTFRCDPISEHNRLYWYRQTLGQGPEFLTYFQNEAQLEKSRLLSDRFSAERPKGSFSTLEIQRTEQGDSAMYLCASSLFPGDKSSYEQYFGPGTRLTVT.